This entry describes one T cell receptor (beta chain). These data come from a study of blood T cell repertoires in COVID-19. Study background: The origin of the acute and convalescent COVID-19 samples was the United States, Italy and Spain.

Clones were sequenced by immunoSEQ multiplex PCR, and TCRdb holds only the in-frame ones, with some missing. The repertoire holds approximately 450,000 clones, with around 87% as singletons. The germline V gene encodes CDR1 SEHNR and CDR2 FQNEAQ (reference sequence). V dropped 3 bases and J dropped 6; count of bases not matched to a gene: 2. The CDR3 totals 14 residues. Participants' own reports of clinical history determined their cohort assignment. This rearrangement joins TRBV7-9 to TRBJ2-3, with 11 bases that match TRBD2. This clonotype originated in a man aged 30 to 39 who had recovered from COVID-19. Source material: PBMCs or T cells enriched from blood (not recorded which). CDR3 nucleotide sequence: TGTGCCAGCAGCTTTAGCGGGAGGGGGGATACGCAGTATTTT. It yields the protein CASSFSGRGDTQYF.